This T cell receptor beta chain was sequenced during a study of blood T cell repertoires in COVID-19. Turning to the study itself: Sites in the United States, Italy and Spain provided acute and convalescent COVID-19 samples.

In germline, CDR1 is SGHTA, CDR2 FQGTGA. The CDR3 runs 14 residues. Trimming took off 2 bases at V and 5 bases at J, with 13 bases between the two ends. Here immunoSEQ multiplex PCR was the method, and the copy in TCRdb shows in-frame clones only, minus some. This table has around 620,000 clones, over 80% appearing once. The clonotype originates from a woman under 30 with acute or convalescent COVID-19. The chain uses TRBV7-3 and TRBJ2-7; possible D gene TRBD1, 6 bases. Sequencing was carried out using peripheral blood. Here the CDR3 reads CASSLLGAFNEQYF. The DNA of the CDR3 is TGTGCCAGCAGCTTACTGGGGGCTTTCAACGAGCAGTACTTC.